This T cell receptor beta chain was sequenced in a study of blood T cell repertoires in COVID-19. As for the study in general: Researchers got acute and convalescent COVID-19 samples from the United States, Italy and Spain. T cells, B-cell-depleted T cells, or PBMCs supplied cDNA or gDNA.

In the source study's methods: Reference gene primer amplification gave nucleated cell count estimates. Assay used: immunoSEQ multiplex PCR; TCRdb lists only in-frame clones, some missing. Clone size and V and J calls were adopted from that table, with D and trimming inferred from the DNA. Counted here are 240,000 or so clones, roughly four fifths occurring once; the ten biggest clones make up roughly 12%. Germline V gene lookup returns CDR1 LNHDA and CDR2 SQIVND (reference sequence). The length of the CDR3 is 16 residues. Unmatched junction bases numbered 12, after V lost 6 bases and J lost 5 bases.

Material: peripheral blood. This clonotype originated in a woman between 55 and 75 years old with active or convalescent COVID-19. The rearrangement joins TRBV19 to TRBJ1-2; TRBD1 matches at 10 bases. CDR3 sequence reads: CASSPGRQGARYGYTF. In nucleotides, the CDR3 is TGTGCCAGTAGCCCTGGGCGACAGGGGGCGCGATATGGCTACACCTTC. Full variable domain (rest looked up from reference TRBV19 and TRBJ1-2): DGGITQSPKYLFRKEGQNVTLSCEQNLNHDAMYWYRQDPGQGLRLIYYSQIVNDFQKGDIAEGYSVSREKKESFPLTVTSAQKNPTAFYLCASSPGRQGARYGYTFGSGTRLTVV.